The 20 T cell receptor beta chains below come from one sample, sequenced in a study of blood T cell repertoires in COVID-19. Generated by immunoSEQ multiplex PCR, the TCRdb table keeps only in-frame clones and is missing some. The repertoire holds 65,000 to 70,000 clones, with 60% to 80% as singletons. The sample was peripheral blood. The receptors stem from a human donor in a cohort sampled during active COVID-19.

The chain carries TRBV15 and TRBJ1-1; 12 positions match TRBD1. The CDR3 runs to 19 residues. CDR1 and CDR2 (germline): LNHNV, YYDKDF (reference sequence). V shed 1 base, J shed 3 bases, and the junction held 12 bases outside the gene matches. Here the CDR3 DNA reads TGTGCCACCAGCAGAGCGGCCGGGACAGGGGGCGCCGGGTACACTGAAGCTTTCTTT. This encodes CATSRAAGTGGAGYTEAFF.

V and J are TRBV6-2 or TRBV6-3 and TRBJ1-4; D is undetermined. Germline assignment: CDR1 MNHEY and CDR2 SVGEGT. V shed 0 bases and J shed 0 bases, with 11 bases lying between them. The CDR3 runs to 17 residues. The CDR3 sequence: CASSYSIPGATNEKLFF. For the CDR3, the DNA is TGTGCCAGCAGTTACTCGATCCCCGGGGCAACTAATGAAAAACTGTTTTTT.

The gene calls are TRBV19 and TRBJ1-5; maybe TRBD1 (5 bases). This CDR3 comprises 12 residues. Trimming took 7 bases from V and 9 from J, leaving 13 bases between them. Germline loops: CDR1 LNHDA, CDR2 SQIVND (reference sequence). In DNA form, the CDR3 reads TGTGCCAGTATGGGGGGGGGAGGGCCCCAGCATTTT. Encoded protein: CASMGGGGPQHF.

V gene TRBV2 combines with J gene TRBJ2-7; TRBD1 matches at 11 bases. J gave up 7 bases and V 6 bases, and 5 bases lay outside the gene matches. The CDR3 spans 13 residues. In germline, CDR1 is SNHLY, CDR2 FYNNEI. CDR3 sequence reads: CASSRDRGGEQYF. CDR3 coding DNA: TGTGCCAGCAGCCGGGACAGGGGGGGAGAGCAGTACTTC.

CDR3 in DNA: TGTGCCAGTAGTATGCAGGCAACCTCTGGAAACACCATATATTTT. Translation gives CASSMQATSGNTIYF. The chain couples TRBV19 to TRBJ1-3; D unresolved. The V gene lost 3 bases and the J gene lost 0 bases, with 9 bases spanning the gap. Germline-derived CDR1 and CDR2 are LNHDA and SQIVND (reference sequence). The CDR3 is 15 amino acids.

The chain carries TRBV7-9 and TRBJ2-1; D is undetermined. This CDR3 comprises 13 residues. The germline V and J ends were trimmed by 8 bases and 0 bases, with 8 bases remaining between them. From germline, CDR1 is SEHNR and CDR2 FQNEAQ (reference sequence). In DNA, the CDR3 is TGTGCCAGCGCGGCGGTCTCCTACAATGAGCAGTTCTTC. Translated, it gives CASAAVSYNEQFF.

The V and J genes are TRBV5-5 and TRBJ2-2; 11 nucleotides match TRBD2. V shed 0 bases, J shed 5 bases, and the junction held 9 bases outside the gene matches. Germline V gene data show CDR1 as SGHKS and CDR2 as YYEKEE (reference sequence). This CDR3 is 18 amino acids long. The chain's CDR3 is CASSLVPSGRLGTGELFF. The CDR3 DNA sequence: TGTGCCAGCAGCTTGGTCCCTAGCGGGAGGTTAGGAACCGGGGAGCTGTTTTTT.

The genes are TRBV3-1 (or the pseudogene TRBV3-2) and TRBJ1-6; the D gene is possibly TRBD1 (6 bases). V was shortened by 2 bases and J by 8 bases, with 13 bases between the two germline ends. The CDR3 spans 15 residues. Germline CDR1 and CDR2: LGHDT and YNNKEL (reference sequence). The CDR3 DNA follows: TGTGCCAGCAGCCAAAGACTGGCAGGGGATTCACCCCTCCACTTT. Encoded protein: CASSQRLAGDSPLHF.

The CDR3 region has the DNA TGTGCCACCGGGACAGGGCGTGGAAACACCATATATTTT. It translates to CATGTGRGNTIYF. The chain couples TRBV27 to TRBJ1-3, with TRBD1 identical over 9 bases. The CDR3 length is 13 residues. With V trimmed by 10 bases and J by 3 bases, 4 bases remained unmatched. Germline loops: CDR1 MNHEY, CDR2 SMNVEV (reference sequence).

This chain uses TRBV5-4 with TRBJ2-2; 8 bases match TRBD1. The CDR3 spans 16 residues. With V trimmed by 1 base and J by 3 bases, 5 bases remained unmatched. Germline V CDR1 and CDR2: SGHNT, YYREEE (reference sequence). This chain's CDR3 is CASSLSGGADTGELFF. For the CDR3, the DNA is TGTGCCAGCAGCTTGTCAGGGGGCGCTGACACCGGGGAGCTGTTTTTT.

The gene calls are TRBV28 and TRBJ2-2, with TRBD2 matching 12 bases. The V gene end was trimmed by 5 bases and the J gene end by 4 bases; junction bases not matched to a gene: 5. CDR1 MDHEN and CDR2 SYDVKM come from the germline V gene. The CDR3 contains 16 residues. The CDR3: CASSPGLAGPTGELFF. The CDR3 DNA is TGTGCCAGCAGTCCCGGACTAGCGGGGCCCACCGGGGAGCTGTTTTTT.

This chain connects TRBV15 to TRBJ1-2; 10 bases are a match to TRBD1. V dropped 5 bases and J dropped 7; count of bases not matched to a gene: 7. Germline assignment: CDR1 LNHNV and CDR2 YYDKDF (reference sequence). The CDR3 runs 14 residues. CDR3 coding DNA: TGTGCCACCAGCGCCGGGACAGGGGTGACTGGCTACACCTTC. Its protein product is CATSAGTGVTGYTF.

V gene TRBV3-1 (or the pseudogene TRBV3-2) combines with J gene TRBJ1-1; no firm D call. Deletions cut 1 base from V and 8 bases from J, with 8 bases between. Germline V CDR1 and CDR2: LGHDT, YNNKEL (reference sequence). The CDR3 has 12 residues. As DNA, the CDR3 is TGTGCCAGCAGCCAAGGCCCGGGGGAAGCTTTCTTT. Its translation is CASSQGPGEAFF.

The CDR3 region has the DNA TGTGCCAGCACCCGAGCGGGTTTTTCCTACGAGCAGTACTTC. Translation gives CASTRAGFSYEQYF. The V call is TRBV11-2, the J call TRBJ2-7; tentatively, D is TRBD2 (6 bases). CDR1 SGHAT and CDR2 FQNNGV come from the germline V gene. V was pared by 7 bases and J by 1 base, with 14 bases between. This CDR3 comprises 14 residues.

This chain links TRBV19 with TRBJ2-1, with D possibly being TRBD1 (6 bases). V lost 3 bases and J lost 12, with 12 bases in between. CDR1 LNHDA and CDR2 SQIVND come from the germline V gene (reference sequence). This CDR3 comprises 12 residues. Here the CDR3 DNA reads TGTGCCAGTAGTATTGACACAGGGATGCAGTTCTTC. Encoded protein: CASSIDTGMQFF.

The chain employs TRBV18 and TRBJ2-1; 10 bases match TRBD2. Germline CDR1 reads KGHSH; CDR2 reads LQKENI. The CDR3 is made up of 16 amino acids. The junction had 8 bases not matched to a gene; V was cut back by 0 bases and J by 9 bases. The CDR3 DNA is TGTGCCAGCTCACCACCCGGGGCTAGCGGGGGTGGTGAGCAGTTCTTC. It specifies CASSPPGASGGGEQFF.

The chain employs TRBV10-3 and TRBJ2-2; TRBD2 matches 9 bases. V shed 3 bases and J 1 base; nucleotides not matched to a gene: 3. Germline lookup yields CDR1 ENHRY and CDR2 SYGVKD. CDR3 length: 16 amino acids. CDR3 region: CAISDFSGGNTGELFF. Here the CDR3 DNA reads TGTGCCATCAGTGACTTTAGCGGGGGGAACACCGGGGAGCTGTTTTTT.

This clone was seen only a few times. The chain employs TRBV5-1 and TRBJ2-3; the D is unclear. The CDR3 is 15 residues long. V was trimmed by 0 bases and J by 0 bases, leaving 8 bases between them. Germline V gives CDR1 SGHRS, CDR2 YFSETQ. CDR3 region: CASSLDPSSTDTQYF. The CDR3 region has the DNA TGCGCCAGCAGCTTGGATCCCTCCAGCACAGATACGCAGTATTTT.

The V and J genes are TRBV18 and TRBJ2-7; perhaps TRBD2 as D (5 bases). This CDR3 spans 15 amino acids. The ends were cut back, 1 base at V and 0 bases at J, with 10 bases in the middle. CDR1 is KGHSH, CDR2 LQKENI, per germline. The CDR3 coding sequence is TGTGCCAGCTCACCACTAGAGGGCTCCTCCTACGAGCAGTACTTC. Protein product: CASSPLEGSSYEQYF.

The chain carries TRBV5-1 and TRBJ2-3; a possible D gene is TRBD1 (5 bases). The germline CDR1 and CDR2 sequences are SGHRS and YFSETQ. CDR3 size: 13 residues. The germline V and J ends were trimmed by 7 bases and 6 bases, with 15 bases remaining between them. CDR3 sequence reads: CASRPPSGDTQYF. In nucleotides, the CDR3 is TGCGCCAGCCGGCCCCCCTCAGGGGATACGCAGTATTTT.